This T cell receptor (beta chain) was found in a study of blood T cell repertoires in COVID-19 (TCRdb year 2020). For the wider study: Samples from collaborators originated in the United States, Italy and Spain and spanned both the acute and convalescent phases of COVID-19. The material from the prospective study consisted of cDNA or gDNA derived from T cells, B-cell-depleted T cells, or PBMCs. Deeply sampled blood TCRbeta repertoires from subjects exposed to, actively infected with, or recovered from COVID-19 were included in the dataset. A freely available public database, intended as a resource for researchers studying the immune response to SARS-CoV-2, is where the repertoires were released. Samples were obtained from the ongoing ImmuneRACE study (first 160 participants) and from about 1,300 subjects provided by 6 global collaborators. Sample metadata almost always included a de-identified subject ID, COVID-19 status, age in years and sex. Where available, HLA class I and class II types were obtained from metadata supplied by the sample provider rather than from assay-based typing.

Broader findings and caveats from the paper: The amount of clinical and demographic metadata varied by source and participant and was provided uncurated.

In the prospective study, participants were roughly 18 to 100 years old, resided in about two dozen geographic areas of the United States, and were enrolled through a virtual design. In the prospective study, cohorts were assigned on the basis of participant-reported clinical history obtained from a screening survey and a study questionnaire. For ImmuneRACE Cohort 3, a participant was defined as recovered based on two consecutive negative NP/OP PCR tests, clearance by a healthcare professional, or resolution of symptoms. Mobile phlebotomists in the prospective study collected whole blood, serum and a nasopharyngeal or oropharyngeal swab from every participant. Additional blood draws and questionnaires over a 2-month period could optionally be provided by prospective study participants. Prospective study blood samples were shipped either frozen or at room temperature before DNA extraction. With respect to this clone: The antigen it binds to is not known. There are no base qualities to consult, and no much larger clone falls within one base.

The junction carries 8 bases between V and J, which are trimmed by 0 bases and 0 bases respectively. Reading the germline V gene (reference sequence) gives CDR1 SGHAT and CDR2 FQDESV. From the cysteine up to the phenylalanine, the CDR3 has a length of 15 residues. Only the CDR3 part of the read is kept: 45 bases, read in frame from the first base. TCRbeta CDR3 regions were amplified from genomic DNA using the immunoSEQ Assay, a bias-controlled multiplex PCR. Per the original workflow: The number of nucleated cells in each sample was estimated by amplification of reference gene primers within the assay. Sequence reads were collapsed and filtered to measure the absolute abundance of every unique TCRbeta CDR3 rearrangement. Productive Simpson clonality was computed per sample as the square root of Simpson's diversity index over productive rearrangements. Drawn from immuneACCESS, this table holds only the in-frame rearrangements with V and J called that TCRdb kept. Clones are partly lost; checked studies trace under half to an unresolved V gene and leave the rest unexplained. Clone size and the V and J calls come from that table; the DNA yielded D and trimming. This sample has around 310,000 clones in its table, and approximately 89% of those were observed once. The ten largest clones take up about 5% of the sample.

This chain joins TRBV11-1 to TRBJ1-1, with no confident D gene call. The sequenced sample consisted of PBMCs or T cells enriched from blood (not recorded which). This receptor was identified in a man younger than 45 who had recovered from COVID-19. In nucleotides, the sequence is TGTGCCAGCAGCTTAGCGGGCAGCATGAACACTGAAGCTTTCTTT. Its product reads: CASSLAGSMNTEAFF.